This TCR beta chain derives from a study of neurological immune-mediated disorders. Study-wide results and caveats: Whereas HTLV-1-associated myelopathy showed the most TCR clonal expansion, multiple sclerosis showed the least, with levels below those of healthy controls.

Synthesis of cDNA was accomplished via 5'RACE employing 10-nucleotide random UMIs. Each CDR3 protein gets one entry after TCRdb re-called the 5' RACE reads with MiXCR. The sample records about 25,000 distinct CDR3 sequences, 5.5% to 8% being singletons. This CDR3 has 14 amino acids. V was trimmed by 0 bases and J by 3 bases, leaving 12 bases between them. Germline assignment: CDR1 DFQATT and CDR2 SNEGSKA (reference sequence). This clonotype was observed many times. Its antigen remains unknown. The source of this sequence is a woman in her thirties or forties in good health. This chain joins TRBV20-1 and TRBJ2-7; D is unresolved. Sequencing was performed on PBMCs. For the CDR3, the DNA is TGCAGTGCTAGAGATCTACAGCTTATCTACGAGCAGTACTTC. This sequence encodes CSARDLQLIYEQYF.